The clone carrying this TCR beta chain was recorded many times. TCRdb reprocessed the RT-PCR reads with MiXCR, giving one entry per CDR3 protein. The sample shows about 700,000 distinct CDR3 sequences, approximately 14% of them seen only once. This TCR came from a female donor in good health, serving as a healthy control. Sequencing was done on a sample of memory CD4+ T cells from blood.

In DNA form, the CDR3 reads TGTGCCAGCAGCTTACGATTGGGATCCGGATCTAGCACAGATACGCAGTATTTT. Protein: CASSLRLGSGSSTDTQYF. The V and J genes are TRBV7-3 and TRBJ2-3, with D hard to call. The germline V and J ends were trimmed by 2 bases and 0 bases, with 18 bases remaining between them. The CDR3 is made up of 18 amino acids. Germline lookup yields CDR1 SGHTA and CDR2 FQGTGA.